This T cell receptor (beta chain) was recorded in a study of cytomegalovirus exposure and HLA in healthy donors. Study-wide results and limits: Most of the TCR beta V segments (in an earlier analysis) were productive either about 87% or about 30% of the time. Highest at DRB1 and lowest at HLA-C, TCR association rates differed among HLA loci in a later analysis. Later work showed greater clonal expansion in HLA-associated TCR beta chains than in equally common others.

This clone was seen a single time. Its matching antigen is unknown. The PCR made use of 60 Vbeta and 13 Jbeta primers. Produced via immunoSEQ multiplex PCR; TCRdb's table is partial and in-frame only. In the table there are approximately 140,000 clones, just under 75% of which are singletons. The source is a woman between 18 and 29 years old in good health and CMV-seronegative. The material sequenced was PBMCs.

The CDR3 region is CASRGVGTVNTEAFF. CDR3 nucleotides: TGTGCCAGTAGGGGGGTCGGGACAGTGAACACTGAAGCTTTCTTT. The V gene is TRBV19, the J gene TRBJ1-1; 7 nucleotides match TRBD1. The CDR3 runs to 15 residues. Per germline, CDR1 LNHDA and CDR2 SQIVND (reference sequence). V shed 6 bases and J 0 bases; nucleotides not matched to a gene: 7.